The source of this TCR beta chain is a study of T cells in Graves' hyperthyroidism and ophthalmopathy. Study-wide context: At initial diagnosis, before any treatment had begun, peripheral blood was obtained.

Per the germline V gene, CDR1 is SQVTM and CDR2 is ANQGSEA. The CDR3 contains 11 residues. With regard to this clonotype: What it binds is not known.

The CDR3 regions of TCR beta were amplified from RNA transcripts. First-round RT-PCR targeting the TCR CDR3 was performed with the HTBI primer set. TCRdb reanalysed the multiplex PCR reads using MiXCR and keeps one entry per CDR3 protein. The sample records approximately 360,000 distinct CDR3 sequences, 15% to 18% being singletons. Study observations and caveats: Expanded thyroid clonotypes (above 0.001) were mostly also found in blood.

The sequence was collected from a woman aged 18-29 years with Graves' hyperthyroidism that later progressed to Graves' ophthalmopathy. Material: blood. The V gene is TRBV29-1, the J gene TRBJ2-7; D is ambiguous. CDR3 sequence: CRASLDHEQYF. The CDR3 DNA is TGCAGAGCCTCCCTCGATCACGAGCAGTACTTC.